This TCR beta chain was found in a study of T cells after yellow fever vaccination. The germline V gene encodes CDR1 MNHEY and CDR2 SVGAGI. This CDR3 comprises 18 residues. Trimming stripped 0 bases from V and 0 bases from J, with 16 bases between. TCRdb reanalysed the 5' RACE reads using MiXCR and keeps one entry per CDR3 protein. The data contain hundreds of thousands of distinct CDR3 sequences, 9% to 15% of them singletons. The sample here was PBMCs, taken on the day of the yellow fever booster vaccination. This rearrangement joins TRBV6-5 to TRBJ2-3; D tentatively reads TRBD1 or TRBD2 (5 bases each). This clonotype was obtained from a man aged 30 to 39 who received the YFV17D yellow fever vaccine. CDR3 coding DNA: TGTGCCAGCAGTTACTCGTTCACGTACGAGGGGAGCACAGATACGCAGTATTTT. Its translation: CASSYSFTYEGSTDTQYF.